This T cell receptor (beta chain) was found in a study of blood T cell repertoires in COVID-19. Profiling relied on immunoSEQ multiplex PCR, and the TCRdb table lists in-frame clones only, not all of them. Among fewer than 100,000 clones listed, 75% to 95% were seen once. This clone showed up just once. The CDR3 runs 16 residues. V trimming: 4 bases; J trimming: 0 bases; junction bases outside the gene matches: 9. Germline V gene data show CDR1 as SGHDT and CDR2 as YYEEEE. The receptor's source is a woman aged 50 to 60 in a cohort sampled during active COVID-19. Sequenced sample: peripheral blood. The rearrangement joins TRBV5-6 to TRBJ2-7; 8 bases align to TRBD2. CDR3 loop: CASSRVAGYSSYEQYF. The CDR3 DNA reads as TGTGCCAGCAGCCGAGTAGCGGGATATAGCTCCTACGAGCAGTACTTC.